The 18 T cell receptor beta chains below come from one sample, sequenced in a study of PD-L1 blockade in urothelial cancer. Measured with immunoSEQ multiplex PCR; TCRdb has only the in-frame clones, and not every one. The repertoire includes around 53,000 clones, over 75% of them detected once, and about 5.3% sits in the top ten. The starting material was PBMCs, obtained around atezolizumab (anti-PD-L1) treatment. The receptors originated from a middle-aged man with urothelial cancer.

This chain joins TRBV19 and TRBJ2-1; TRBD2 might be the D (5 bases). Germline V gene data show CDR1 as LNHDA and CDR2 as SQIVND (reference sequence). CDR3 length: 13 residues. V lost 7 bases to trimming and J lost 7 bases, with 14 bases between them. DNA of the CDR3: TGTGCCAGTAAAGCGGAGACCATAAATGAGCAGTTCTTC. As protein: CASKAETINEQFF.

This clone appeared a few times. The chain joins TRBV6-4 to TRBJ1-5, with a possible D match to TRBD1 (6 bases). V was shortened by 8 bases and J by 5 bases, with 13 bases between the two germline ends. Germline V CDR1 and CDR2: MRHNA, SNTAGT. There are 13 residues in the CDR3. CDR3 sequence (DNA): TGTGCCAGCCTACAGGGCAAAGATCAGCCCCAGCATTTT. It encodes CASLQGKDQPQHF.

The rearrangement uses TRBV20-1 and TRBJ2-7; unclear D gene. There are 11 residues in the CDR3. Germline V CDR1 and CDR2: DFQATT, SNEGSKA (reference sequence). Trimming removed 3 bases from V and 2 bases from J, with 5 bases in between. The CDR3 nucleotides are TGCAGTGCTAGCCTTGCCTACGAGCAGTACTTC. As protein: CSASLAYEQYF.

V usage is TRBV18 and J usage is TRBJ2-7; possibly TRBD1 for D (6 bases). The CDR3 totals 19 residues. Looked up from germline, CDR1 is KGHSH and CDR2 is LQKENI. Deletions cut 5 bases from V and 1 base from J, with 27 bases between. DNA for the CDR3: TGTGCCAGCTCAATCGGGGTCCCACAGGGATCTCTACGGTCCTACGAGCAGTACTTC. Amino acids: CASSIGVPQGSLRSYEQYF.

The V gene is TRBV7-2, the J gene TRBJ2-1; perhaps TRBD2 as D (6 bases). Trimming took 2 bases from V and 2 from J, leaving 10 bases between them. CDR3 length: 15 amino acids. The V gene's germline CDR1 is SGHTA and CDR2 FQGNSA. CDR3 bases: TGTGCCAGCAGCTTACAAGCGGGCCCCTACAATGAGCAGTTCTTC. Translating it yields CASSLQAGPYNEQFF.

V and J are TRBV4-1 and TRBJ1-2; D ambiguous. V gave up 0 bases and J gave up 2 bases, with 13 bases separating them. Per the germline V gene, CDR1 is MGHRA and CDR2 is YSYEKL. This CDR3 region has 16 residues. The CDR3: CASSQDWLAGNYGYTF. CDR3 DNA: TGCGCCAGCAGCCAAGATTGGCTAGCAGGCAACTATGGCTACACCTTC.

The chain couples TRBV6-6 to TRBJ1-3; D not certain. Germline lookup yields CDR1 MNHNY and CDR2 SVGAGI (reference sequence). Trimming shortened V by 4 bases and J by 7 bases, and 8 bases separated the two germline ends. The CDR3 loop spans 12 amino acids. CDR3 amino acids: CASSSEENTIYF. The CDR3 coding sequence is TGTGCCAGCAGTTCCGAGGAGAACACCATATATTTT.

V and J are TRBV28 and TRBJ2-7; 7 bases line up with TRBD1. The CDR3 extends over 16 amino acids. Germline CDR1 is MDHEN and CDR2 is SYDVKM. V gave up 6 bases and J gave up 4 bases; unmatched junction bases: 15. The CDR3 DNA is TGTGCCAGCAGATATGTCCGGGGACAGCAGATTTACGAGCAGTACTTC. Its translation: CASRYVRGQQIYEQYF.

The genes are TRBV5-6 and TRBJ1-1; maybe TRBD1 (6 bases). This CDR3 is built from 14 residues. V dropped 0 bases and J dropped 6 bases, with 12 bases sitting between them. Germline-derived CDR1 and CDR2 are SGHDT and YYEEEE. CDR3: CASSLVGALAEAFF. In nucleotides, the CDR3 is TGTGCCAGCAGCTTGGTGGGGGCGCTGGCTGAAGCTTTCTTT.

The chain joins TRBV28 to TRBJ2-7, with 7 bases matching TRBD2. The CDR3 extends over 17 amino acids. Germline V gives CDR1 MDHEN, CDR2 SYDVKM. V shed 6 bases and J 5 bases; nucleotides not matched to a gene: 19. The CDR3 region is CASSLLPRDYKPHEQYF. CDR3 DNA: TGTGCCAGCAGCTTACTACCCCGGGACTACAAACCCCACGAGCAGTACTTC.

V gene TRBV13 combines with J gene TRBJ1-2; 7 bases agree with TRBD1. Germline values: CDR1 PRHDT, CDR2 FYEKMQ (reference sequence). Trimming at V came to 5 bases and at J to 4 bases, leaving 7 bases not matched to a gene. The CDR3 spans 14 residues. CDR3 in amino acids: CASSVSPGGYGYTF. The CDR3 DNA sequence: TGTGCCAGCAGCGTCTCTCCAGGGGGCTATGGCTACACCTTC.

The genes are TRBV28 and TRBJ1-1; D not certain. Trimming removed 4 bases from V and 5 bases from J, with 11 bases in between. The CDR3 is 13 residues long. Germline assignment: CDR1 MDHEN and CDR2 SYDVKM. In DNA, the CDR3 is TGTGCCAGCAGTTATATCGCCGGTACTGAAGCTTTCTTT. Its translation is CASSYIAGTEAFF.

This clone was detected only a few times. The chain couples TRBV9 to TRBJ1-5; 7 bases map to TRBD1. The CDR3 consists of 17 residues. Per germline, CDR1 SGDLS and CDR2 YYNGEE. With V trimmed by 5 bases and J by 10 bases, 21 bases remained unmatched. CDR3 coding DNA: TGTGCCAGCAGTCGCGGAGGAGGGGGGACAGACCCAGGTCCCCAGCATTTT. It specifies CASSRGGGGTDPGPQHF.

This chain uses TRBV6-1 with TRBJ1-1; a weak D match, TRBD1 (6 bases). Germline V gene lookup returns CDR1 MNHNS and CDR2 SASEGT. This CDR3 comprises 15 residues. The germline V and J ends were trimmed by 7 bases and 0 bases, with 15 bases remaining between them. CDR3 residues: CASTERGKMNTEAFF. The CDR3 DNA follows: TGTGCCAGCACCGAAAGGGGGAAAATGAACACTGAAGCTTTCTTT.

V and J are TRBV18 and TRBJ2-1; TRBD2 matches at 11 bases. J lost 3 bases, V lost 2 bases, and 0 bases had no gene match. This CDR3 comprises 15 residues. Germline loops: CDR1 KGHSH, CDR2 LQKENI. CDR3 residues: CASSPTSGSYNEQFF. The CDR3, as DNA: TGTGCCAGCTCACCAACTAGCGGGAGCTACAATGAGCAGTTCTTC.

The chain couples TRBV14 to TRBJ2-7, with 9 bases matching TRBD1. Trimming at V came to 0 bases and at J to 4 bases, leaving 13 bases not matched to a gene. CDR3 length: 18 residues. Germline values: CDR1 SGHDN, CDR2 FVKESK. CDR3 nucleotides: TGTGCCAGCAGCCAAGACTCCCGACCCGGGACAGGGAAGTACGAGCAGTACTTC. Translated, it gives CASSQDSRPGTGKYEQYF.

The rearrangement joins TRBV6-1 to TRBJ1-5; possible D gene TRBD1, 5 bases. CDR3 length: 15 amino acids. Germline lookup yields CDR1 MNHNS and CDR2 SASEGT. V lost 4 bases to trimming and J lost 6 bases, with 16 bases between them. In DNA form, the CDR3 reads TGTGCCAGCAGTGGCCAGGGAGGGGTCGGTCAGCCCCAGCATTTT. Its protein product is CASSGQGGVGQPQHF.

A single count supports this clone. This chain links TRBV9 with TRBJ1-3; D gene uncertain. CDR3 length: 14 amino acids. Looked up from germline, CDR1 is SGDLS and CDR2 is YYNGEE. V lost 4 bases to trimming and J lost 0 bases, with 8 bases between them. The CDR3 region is CASSLHFSGNTIYF. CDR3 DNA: TGTGCCAGCAGCCTCCACTTCTCTGGAAACACCATATATTTT.